A single sample is the source of the 24 T cell receptor beta chains below, sequenced in a study of PD-1 blockade in classical Hodgkin lymphoma. Time point in this sample: newly diagnosed, previously untreated cHL patient sample. Magnetic negative selection served to purify CD4+ T cells out of PBMCs that had been thawed. Assay used: immunoSEQ multiplex PCR; TCRdb lists only in-frame clones, some missing. The data show about 35,000 clones, 75% to 90% seen once. Sequences were obtained from CD4+ T cells from blood. Receptors originate from a human donor with classical Hodgkin lymphoma.

The genes are TRBV7-9 and TRBJ1-1; D is undetermined. Germline CDR1 SEHNR, CDR2 FQNEAQ (reference sequence). The V and J ends lost 1 base and 7 bases respectively, with 4 bases between them. CDR3 length: 11 residues. CDR3 sequence: CASSLVIEAFF. CDR3 DNA: TGTGCCAGCAGCTTAGTGATTGAAGCTTTCTTT.

V is TRBV15 and J is TRBJ1-1; no clear D. The V gene's germline CDR1 is LNHNV and CDR2 YYDKDF (reference sequence). Trimming pared 0 bases from V and 11 bases from J, leaving 10 bases between. The CDR3 covers 12 residues. The CDR3 DNA sequence: TGTGCCACCAGCAGAGATTTTAGTAGGGCTTTCTTT. It translates to CATSRDFSRAFF.

The count of this clone is one. The chain recombines TRBV7-8 with TRBJ2-4, with D perhaps given as TRBD1 or TRBD2 (5 bases each). The CDR3 has 16 residues. Germline assignment: CDR1 SGHVS and CDR2 FQNEAQ. The V gene lost 5 bases and the J gene lost 1 base, with 15 bases spanning the gap. Here the CDR3 DNA reads TGTGCCAGCAGCAACAACGGGGCAGGGGCCAAAAACATTCAGTACTTC. This sequence encodes CASSNNGAGAKNIQYF.

V gene TRBV4-1 combines with J gene TRBJ1-1; no reliable D call. Trimming cost V 0 bases and J 5 bases, with 7 bases left between them. The CDR3 extends over 13 amino acids. Germline loops: CDR1 MGHRA, CDR2 YSYEKL. CDR3 residues: CASSQDFTTEAFF. The DNA for the CDR3 is TGCGCCAGCAGCCAAGATTTTACTACTGAAGCTTTCTTT.

The J gene is TRBJ1-1, the V gene TRBV6-6; the D gene is possibly TRBD1 (6 bases). The CDR3 runs to 15 residues. Per the germline V gene, CDR1 is MNHNY and CDR2 is SVGAGI (reference sequence). Trimming took off 5 bases at V and 0 bases at J, with 13 bases between the two ends. CDR3 coding DNA: TGTGCCAGCAGTATAAACAGGGAATTGAACACTGAAGCTTTCTTT. Translation: CASSINRELNTEAFF.

The chain employs TRBV30 and TRBJ2-5; TRBD1 or TRBD2 may be the D gene (7 bases each). The CDR3 runs to 14 residues. Germline assignment: CDR1 GTSNPN and CDR2 SVGIG (reference sequence). V was cut by 7 bases and J by 1 base, with 16 bases left in between. The CDR3, as DNA: TGTGCCTTATCAGGGGGGGGTTTCCAAGAGACCCAGTACTTC. Amino acid sequence: CALSGGGFQETQYF.

This sequence joins TRBV28 and TRBJ2-5, with D possibly being TRBD2 (6 bases). The J call may be wrong; the DNA end is better matched by TRBJ2-7. The length of the CDR3 is 14 residues. From germline, CDR1 is MDHEN and CDR2 SYDVKM. This CDR3 is CASSSGTHSYEQYF. In DNA form, the CDR3 reads TGTGCCAGCAGTTCCGGGACTCACTCCTACGAGCAGTACTTC.

The rearrangement uses TRBV29-1 and TRBJ2-1; 9 bases fit TRBD2. Germline-derived CDR1 and CDR2 are SQVTM and ANQGSEA. After removal of 3 bases from V and 5 bases from J, the junction contained 5 bases not matched to a gene. The CDR3 is made up of 14 amino acids. The CDR3 sequence: CSVDIAGVHNEQFF. For the CDR3, the DNA is TGCAGCGTTGATATAGCGGGGGTACACAATGAGCAGTTCTTC.

The J gene is TRBJ1-3, the V gene TRBV7-2, with D possibly being TRBD1 (5 bases). This CDR3 has 16 residues. Germline V gene lookup returns CDR1 SGHTA and CDR2 FQGNSA. V was trimmed by 0 bases and J by 9 bases, leaving 18 bases between them. This chain's CDR3 is CASSLASGPLVATIYF. The CDR3 nucleotides are TGTGCCAGCAGCTTAGCATCGGGACCGCTGGTGGCCACCATATATTTT.

This clone was observed a single time. The CDR3, as DNA: TGTGCCAGCACTTCCGACAGGGGATTTGCCGAGCAGTACTTC. It encodes CASTSDRGFAEQYF. The V call is TRBV2, the J call TRBJ2-7; 8 bases agree with TRBD1. The J segment lost 6 bases and the V segment lost 7 bases, leaving 11 bases of the junction unmatched. This CDR3 has 14 amino acids. In germline, CDR1 is SNHLY, CDR2 FYNNEI.

A single count supports this clone. V usage is TRBV12-5 and J usage is TRBJ2-2; the D is unclear. Germline values: CDR1 LGHNT, CDR2 FRNRAP. The CDR3 has 15 amino acids. The V gene lost 10 bases and the J gene lost 0 bases, with 15 bases spanning the gap. CDR3 protein: CATTPVGSNTGELFF. In DNA, the CDR3 is TGTGCTACCACCCCAGTGGGGTCGAACACCGGGGAGCTGTTTTTT. The variable domain in full, with the rest retrieved from reference TRBV12-5 and TRBJ2-2, is DARVTQTPRHKVTEMGQEVTMRCQPILGHNTVFWYRQTMMQGLELLAYFRNRAPLDDSGMPKDRFSAEMPDATLATLKIQPSEPRDSAVYFCATTPVGSNTGELFFGEGSRLTVL.

This clone was observed once. The chain has TRBV5-1 and TRBJ2-2, with 11 positions matching TRBD2. V dropped 4 bases and J dropped 1; count of bases not matched to a gene: 6. CDR1 is SGHRS and CDR2 is YFSETQ in the germline V gene. CDR3 length: 17 residues. The CDR3 here is CASSRLAGGVNTGELFF. Here the CDR3 DNA reads TGCGCCAGCAGCCGTCTAGCGGGGGGCGTGAACACCGGGGAGCTGTTTTTT. Combining the CDR3 with reference TRBV5-1 and TRBJ2-2 gives the whole variable domain KAGVTQTPRYLIKTRGQQVTLSCSPISGHRSVSWYQQTPGQGLQFLFEYFSETQRNKGNFPGRFSGRQFSNSRSEMNVSTLELGDSALYLCASSRLAGGVNTGELFFGEGSRLTVL.

J is TRBJ2-1 and V is TRBV10-3; the match to TRBD1 covers 7 bases. There are 16 residues in the CDR3. Trimming took 0 bases from V and 10 from J; bases not matched to a gene: 12. Germline V lookup: CDR1 ENHRY, CDR2 SYGVKD. The CDR3: CAISESVGGLRGEQFF. In DNA, the CDR3 is TGTGCCATCAGTGAGTCAGTTGGGGGTCTCAGGGGGGAGCAGTTCTTC.

This chain uses TRBV9 with TRBJ2-4; TRBD2 might be the D (7 bases). Per germline, CDR1 SGDLS and CDR2 YYNGEE. This CDR3 contains 14 residues. With 2 bases removed from V and 9 bases from J, the gap between germline ends came to 15 bases. DNA for the CDR3: TGTGCCAGCAGCGTCCACAGGGAGGGTGGCATTCAGTACTTC. Its protein product is CASSVHREGGIQYF.

This clone has only a few counts. This sequence joins TRBV10-3 and TRBJ1-2; D remains unclear. Trimming removed 6 bases from V and 2 bases from J, with 7 bases in between. There are 12 residues in the CDR3. Per the germline V gene, CDR1 is ENHRY and CDR2 is SYGVKD. The CDR3 DNA sequence: TGTGCCATCAGGCAGACGAACTATGGCTACACCTTC. Amino acid sequence: CAIRQTNYGYTF.

The V call is TRBV5-4, the J call TRBJ1-3, with TRBD1 as a possible D gene (5 bases). The CDR3 length is 15 residues. V dropped 0 bases and J dropped 0 bases, with 7 bases sitting between them. The germline V gene encodes CDR1 SGHNT and CDR2 YYREEE (reference sequence). CDR3 nucleotide sequence: TGTGCCAGCAGCTTGGGGGGGATCTCTGGAAACACCATATATTTT. Translating it yields CASSLGGISGNTIYF.

Written as DNA, the CDR3 is TGTGCCAGCAGCCTCCGCCGGGTTAGCGGGGTTTACAATGAGCAGTTCTTC. It codes for CASSLRRVSGVYNEQFF. The gene calls are TRBV5-6 and TRBJ2-1; 8 bases line up with TRBD2. The CDR3 covers 17 residues. Trimming cost V 4 bases and J 4 bases; bases outside gene matches: 13. Germline CDR1 and CDR2: SGHDT and YYEEEE.

The V gene is TRBV2, the J gene TRBJ2-4, with a tentative D call TRBD2 (5 bases). CDR3 length equals 15 residues. From germline, CDR1 is SNHLY and CDR2 FYNNEI. The V gene lost 3 bases and the J gene lost 0 bases, with 9 bases spanning the gap. Here the CDR3 reads CASSDAGLAKNIQYF. CDR3 coding DNA: TGTGCCAGCAGTGACGCGGGCCTAGCCAAAAACATTCAGTACTTC.

The J gene is TRBJ2-1, the V gene TRBV11-1; TRBD2 aligns across 9 bases. The V and J ends lost 5 bases and 9 bases, in that order; junction bases with no gene match: 11. The length of the CDR3 is 15 residues. The germline gives CDR1 SGHAT, CDR2 FQDESV (reference sequence). As DNA, the CDR3 is TGTGCCAGCAGCCCCCTCGCGGGGGGGCAGGGTGAGCAGTTCTTC. Its translation is CASSPLAGGQGEQFF. The variable domain in full, with the rest retrieved from reference TRBV11-1 and TRBJ2-1, is EAEVAQSPRYKITEKSQAVAFWCDPISGHATLYWYRQILGQGPELLVQFQDESVVDDSQLPKDRFSAERLKGVDSTLKIQPAELGDSAMYLCASSPLAGGQGEQFFGPGTRLTVL.

This chain uses TRBV19 with TRBJ1-2, with 10 bases lining up with TRBD1. Per germline, CDR1 LNHDA and CDR2 SQIVND (reference sequence). This CDR3 has 14 residues. V lost 4 bases, J lost 9 bases, and 8 bases stayed unmatched. The CDR3 is CASSTTGGDYSYTF. The CDR3 nucleotides are TGTGCCAGTAGTACGACAGGGGGCGATTATAGCTACACCTTC.

The chain has TRBV18 and TRBJ2-2, with D tentatively TRBD2 (6 bases). Trimming removed 0 bases at V and 1 base at J, with 6 bases between. This CDR3 comprises 15 residues. Germline CDR1 KGHSH, CDR2 LQKENI. The CDR3 sequence: CASSPPGGNTGELFF. The CDR3 bases are TGTGCCAGCTCACCACCGGGGGGGAACACCGGGGAGCTGTTTTTT.

This chain uses TRBV28 with TRBJ1-1; 7 bases agree with TRBD1. V shed 2 bases, J shed 7 bases, and the junction held 1 base outside the gene matches. There are 12 residues in the CDR3. From germline, CDR1 is MDHEN and CDR2 SYDVKM. The CDR3 loop reads CASSLRQGEAFF. CDR3 nucleotides: TGTGCCAGCAGTTTAAGACAGGGTGAAGCTTTCTTT. Looking up the rest from reference TRBV28 and TRBJ1-1 gives the full variable domain: DVKVTQSSRYLVKRTGEKVFLECVQDMDHENMFWYRQDPGLGLRLIYFSYDVKMKEKGDIPEGYSVSREKKERFSLILESASTNQTSMYLCASSLRQGEAFFGQGTRLTVV.

The sample holds one count of this clone. The rearrangement uses TRBV4-2 and TRBJ2-2; 7 bases agree with TRBD2. The length of the CDR3 is 15 residues. From germline, CDR1 is LGHNA and CDR2 YNFKEQ. Unmatched junction bases numbered 4, after V lost 0 bases and J lost 6 bases. In nucleotides, the CDR3 is TGTGCCAGCAGCCAAGAGATCCGGGGGGCCGGGGAGCTGTTTTTT. This codes for CASSQEIRGAGELFF.

This clone showed up just a few times. This chain connects TRBV27 to TRBJ1-2; D unresolved. This CDR3 is 12 amino acids long. V lost 6 bases to trimming and J lost 1 base, with 6 bases between them. Germline loops: CDR1 MNHEY, CDR2 SMNVEV (reference sequence). CDR3 sequence reads: CASSLINYGYTF. For the CDR3, the DNA is TGTGCCAGCAGCCTCATTAACTATGGCTACACCTTC.